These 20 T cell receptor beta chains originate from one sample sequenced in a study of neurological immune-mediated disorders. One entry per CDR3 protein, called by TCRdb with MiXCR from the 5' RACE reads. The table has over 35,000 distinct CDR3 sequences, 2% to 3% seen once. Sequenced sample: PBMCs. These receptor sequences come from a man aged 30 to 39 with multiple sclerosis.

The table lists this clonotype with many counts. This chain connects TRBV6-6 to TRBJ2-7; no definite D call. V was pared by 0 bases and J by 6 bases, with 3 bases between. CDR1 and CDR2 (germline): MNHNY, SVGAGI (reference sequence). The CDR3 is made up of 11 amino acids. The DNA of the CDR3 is TGTGCCAGCAGTTACTCGCGCGAGCAGTACTTC. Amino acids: CASSYSREQYF.

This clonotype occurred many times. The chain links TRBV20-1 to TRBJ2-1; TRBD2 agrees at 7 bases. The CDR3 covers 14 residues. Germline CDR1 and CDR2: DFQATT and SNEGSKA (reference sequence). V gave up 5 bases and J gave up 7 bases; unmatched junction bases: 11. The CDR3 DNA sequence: TGCAGTGCTTCCGTAATGGCGGGAGAAAATGAGCAGTTCTTC. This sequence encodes CSASVMAGENEQFF.

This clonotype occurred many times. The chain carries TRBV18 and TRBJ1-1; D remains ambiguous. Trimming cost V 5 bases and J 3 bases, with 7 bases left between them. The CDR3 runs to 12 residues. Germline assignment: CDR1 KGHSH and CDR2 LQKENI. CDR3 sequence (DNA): TGTGCCAGCTCATCTCTGGACACTGAAGCTTTCTTT. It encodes CASSSLDTEAFF.

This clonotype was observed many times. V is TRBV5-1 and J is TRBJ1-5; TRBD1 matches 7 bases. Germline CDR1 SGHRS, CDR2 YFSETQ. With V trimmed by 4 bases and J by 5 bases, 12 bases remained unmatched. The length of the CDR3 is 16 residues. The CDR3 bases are TGCGCCAGCAGCCCGGGGGGAGGGGGCGCCTATCAGCCCCAGCATTTT. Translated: CASSPGGGGAYQPQHF.

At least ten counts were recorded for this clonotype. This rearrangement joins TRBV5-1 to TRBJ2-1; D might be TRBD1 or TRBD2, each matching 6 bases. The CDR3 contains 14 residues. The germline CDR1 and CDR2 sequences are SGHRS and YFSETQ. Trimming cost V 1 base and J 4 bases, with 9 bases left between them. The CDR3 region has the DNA TGCGCCAGCAGCTTGCGGGGGCCTTACAATGAGCAGTTCTTC. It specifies CASSLRGPYNEQFF.

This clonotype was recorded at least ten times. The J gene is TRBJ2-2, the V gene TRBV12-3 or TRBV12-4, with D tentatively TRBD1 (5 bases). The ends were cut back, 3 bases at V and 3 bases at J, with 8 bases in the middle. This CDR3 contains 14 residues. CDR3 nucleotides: TGTGCCAGCAGTTTGGGGCAAGACACCGGGGAGCTGTTTTTT. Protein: CASSLGQDTGELFF.

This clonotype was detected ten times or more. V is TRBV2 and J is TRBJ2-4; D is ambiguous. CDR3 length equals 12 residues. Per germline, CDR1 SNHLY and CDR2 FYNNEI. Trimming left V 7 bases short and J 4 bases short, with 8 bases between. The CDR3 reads CASNLEKNIQYF. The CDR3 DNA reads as TGTGCCAGCAATCTGGAAAAAAACATTCAGTACTTC.

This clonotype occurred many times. The CDR3: CSARPDPGDSNQPQHF. In DNA, the CDR3 is TGCAGTGCTAGACCCGATCCCGGGGATAGCAATCAGCCCCAGCATTTT. This chain connects TRBV20-1 to TRBJ1-5; D is uncertain. This CDR3 is built from 16 residues. V gave up 2 bases and J gave up 0 bases, with 14 bases separating them. The V gene's germline CDR1 is DFQATT and CDR2 SNEGSKA (reference sequence).

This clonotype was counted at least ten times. The CDR3 reads CASSIRVDAFF. The CDR3 region has the DNA TGTGCCAGTAGTATCCGGGTTGATGCTTTCTTT. This rearrangement joins TRBV19 to TRBJ1-1, with no clear D. Germline loops: CDR1 LNHDA, CDR2 SQIVND (reference sequence). Trimming removed 3 bases from V and 11 bases from J, with 10 bases in between. The CDR3 has 11 residues.

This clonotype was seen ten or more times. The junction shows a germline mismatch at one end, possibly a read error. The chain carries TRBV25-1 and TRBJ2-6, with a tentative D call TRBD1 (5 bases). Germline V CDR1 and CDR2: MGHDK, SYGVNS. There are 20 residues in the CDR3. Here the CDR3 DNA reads TGTGCCAGCAGTGAATATATTCGGTTACAGGAAGATGCTGGAGCCAACGTCCTGACTTTC. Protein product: CASSEYIRLQEDAGANVLTF.

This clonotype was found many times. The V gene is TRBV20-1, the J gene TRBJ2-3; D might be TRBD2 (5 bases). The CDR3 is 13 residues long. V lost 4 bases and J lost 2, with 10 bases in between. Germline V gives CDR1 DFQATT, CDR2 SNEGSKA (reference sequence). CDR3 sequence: CSANRDITDTQYF. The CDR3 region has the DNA TGCAGTGCTAACCGGGATATCACAGATACGCAGTATTTT.

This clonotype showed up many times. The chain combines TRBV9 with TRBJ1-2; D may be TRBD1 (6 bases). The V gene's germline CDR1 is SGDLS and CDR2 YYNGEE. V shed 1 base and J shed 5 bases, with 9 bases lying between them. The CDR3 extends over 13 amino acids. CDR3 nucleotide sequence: TGTGCCAGCAGCGTAAACAGGGAATATGGCTACACCTTC. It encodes CASSVNREYGYTF.

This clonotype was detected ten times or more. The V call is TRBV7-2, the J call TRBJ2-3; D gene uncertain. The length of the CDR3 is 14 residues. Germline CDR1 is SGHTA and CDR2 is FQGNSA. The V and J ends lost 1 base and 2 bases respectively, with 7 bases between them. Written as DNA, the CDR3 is TGTGCCAGCAGCTTAGTGGGCTTCACAGATACGCAGTATTTT. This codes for CASSLVGFTDTQYF.

The CDR3 loop is CASSLSLQETQYF. DNA for the CDR3: TGTGCCAGCTCACTTTCACTTCAAGAGACCCAGTACTTC. The chain is built from TRBV18 and TRBJ2-5; D unclear. V lost 4 bases and J 2 bases, leaving 8 bases between the germline ends. This CDR3 has 13 amino acids. The germline CDR1 and CDR2 sequences are KGHSH and LQKENI.

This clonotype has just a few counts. The DNA for the CDR3 is TGCAGTGCCCTTCAGGGAGATAGCAATCAGCCCCAGCATTTT. Its protein product is CSALQGDSNQPQHF. This sequence joins TRBV20-1 and TRBJ1-5; a possible D gene is TRBD1 (5 bases). This CDR3 is built from 14 residues. Per germline, CDR1 DFQATT and CDR2 SNEGSKA (reference sequence). The V end lost 6 bases, the J end lost 0 bases, and 12 bases lay between the germline ends.

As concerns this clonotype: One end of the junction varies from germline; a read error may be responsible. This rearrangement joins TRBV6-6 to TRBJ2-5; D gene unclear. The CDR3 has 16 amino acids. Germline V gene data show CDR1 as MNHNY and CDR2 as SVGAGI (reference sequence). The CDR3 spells CASSFLFGQNQETQYF. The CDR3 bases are TGTGCAAGCAGTTTTCTATTCGGTCAAAACCAAGAGACCCAGTACTTC.

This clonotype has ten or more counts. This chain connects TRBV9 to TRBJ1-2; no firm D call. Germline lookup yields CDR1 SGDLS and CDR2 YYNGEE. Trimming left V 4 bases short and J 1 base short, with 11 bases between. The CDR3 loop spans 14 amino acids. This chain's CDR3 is CASSPRTYNYGYTF. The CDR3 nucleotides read TGTGCCAGCAGCCCAAGGACCTATAACTATGGCTACACCTTC.

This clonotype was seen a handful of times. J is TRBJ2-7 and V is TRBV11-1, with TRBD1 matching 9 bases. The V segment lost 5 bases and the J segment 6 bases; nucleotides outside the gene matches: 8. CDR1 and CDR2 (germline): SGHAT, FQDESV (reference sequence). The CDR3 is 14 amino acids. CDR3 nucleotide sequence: TGTGCCAGCAGCCGCACAGGGGGCTCGGCCGAGCAGTACTTC. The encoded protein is CASSRTGGSAEQYF.

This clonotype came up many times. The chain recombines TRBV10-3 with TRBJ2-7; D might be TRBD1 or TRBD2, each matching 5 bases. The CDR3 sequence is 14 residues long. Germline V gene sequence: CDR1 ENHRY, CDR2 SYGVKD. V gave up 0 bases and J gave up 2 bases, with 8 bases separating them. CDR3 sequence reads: CAISESGTAYEQYF. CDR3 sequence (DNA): TGTGCCATCAGTGAGTCCGGGACCGCCTACGAGCAGTACTTC.

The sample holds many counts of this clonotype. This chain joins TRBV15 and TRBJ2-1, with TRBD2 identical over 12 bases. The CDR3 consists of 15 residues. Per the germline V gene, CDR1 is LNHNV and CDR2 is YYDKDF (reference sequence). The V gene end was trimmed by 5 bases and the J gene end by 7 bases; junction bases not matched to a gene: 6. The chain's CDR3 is CATSSATSGGNEQFF. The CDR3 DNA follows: TGTGCCACCAGCTCCGCGACTAGCGGGGGAAATGAGCAGTTCTTC.